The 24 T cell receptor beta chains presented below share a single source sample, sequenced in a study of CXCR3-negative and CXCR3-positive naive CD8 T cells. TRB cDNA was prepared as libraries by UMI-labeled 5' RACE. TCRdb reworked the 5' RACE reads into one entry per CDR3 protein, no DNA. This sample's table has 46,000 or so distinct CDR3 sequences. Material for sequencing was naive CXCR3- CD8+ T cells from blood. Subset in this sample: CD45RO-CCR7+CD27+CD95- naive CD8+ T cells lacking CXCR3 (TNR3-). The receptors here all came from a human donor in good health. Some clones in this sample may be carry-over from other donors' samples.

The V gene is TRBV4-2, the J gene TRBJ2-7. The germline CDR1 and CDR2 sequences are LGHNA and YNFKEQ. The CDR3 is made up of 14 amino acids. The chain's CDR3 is CASSALGLSYEQYF.

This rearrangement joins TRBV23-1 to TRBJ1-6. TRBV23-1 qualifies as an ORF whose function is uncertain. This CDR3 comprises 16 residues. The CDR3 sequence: CASSRLGGSYNSPLHF.

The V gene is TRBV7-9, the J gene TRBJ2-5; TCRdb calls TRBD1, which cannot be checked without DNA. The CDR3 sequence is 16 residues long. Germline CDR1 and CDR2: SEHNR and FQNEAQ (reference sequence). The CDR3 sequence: CASSYIPRDKRETQYF.

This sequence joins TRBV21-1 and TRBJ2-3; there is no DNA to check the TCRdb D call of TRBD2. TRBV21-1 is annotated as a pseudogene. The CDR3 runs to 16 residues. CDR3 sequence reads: CASSKGRASFTDTQYF.

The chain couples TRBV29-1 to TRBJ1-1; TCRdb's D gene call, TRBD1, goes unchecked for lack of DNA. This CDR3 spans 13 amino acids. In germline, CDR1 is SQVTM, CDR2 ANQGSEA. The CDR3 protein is CSVVGQGNTEAFF.

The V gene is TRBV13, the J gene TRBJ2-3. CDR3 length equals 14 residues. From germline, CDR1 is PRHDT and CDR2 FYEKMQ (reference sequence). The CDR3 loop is CASSLGRTTDTQYF.

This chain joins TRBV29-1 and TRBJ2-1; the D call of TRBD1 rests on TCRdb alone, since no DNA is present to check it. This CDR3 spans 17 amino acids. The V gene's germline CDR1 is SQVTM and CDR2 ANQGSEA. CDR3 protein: CSVPRGRGARSYNEQFF.

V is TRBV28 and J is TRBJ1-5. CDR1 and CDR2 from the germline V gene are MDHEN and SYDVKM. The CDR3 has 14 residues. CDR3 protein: CASSKVPGNQPQHF.

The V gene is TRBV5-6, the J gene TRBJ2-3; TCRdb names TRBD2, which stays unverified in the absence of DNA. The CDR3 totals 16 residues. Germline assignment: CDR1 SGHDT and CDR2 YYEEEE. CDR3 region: CASSQMTSGASDTQYF.

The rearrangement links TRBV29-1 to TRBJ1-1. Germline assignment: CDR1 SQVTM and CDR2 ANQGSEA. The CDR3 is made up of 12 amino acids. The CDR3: CSVVAGNTEAFF.

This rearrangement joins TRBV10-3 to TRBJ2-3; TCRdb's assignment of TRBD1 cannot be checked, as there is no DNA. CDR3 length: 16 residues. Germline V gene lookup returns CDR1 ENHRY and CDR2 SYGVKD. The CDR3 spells CAIRLGGFGSTDTQYF.

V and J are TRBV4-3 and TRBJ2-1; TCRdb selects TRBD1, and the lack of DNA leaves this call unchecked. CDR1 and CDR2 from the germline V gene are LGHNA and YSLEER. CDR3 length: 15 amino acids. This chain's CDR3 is CASSPRTGGLNEQFF.

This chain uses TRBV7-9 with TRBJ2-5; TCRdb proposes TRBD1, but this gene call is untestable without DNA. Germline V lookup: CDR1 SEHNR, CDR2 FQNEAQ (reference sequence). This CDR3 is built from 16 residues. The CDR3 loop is CASSAQGQGLQETQYF.

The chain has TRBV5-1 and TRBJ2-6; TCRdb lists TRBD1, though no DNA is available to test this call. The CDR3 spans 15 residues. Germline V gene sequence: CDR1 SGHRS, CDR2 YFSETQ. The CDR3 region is CASSLTGTGANVLTF.

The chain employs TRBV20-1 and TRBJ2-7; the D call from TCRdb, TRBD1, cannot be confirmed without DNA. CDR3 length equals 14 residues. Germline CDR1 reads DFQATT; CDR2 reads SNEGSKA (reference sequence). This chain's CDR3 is CSAPLGGMGYEQYF.

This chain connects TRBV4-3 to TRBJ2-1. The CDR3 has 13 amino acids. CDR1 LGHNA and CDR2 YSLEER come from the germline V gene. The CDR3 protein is CASRRTLSDEQFF.

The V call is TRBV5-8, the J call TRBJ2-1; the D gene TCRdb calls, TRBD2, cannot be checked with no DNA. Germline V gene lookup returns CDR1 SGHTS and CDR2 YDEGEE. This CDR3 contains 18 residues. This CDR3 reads CASSQGLAGGPSYNEQFF. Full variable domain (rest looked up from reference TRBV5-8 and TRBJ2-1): EAGVTQSPTHLIKTRGQQATLRCSPISGHTSVYWYQQALGLGLQFLLWYDEGEERNRGNFPPRFSGRQFPNYSSELNVNALELEDSALYLCASSQGLAGGPSYNEQFFGPGTRLTVL.

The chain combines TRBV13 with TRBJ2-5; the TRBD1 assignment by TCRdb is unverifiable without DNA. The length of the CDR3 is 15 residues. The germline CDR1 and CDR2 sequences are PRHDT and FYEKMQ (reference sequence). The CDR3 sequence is CASSLRTGIQETQYF.

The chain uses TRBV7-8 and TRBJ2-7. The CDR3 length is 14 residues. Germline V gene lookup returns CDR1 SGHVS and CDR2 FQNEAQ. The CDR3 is CASSLLGSAYEQYF.

CDR3 residues: CASSGPPLGGPTYGYTF. The chain links TRBV9 to TRBJ1-2; the TCRdb call, TRBD1, lacks DNA for checking. The V gene's germline CDR1 is SGDLS and CDR2 YYNGEE. CDR3 size: 17 residues.

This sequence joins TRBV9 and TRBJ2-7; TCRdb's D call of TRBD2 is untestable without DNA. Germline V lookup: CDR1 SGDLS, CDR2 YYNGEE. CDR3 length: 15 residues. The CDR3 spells CASSEGLAGAGGQYF.

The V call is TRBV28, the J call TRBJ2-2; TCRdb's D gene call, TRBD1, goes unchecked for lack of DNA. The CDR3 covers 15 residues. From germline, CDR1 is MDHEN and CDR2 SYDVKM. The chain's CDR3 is CASSLGATNTGELFF.

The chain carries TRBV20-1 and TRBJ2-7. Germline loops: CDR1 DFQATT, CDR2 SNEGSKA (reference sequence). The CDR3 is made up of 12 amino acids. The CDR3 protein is CSARDLGNEQYF.

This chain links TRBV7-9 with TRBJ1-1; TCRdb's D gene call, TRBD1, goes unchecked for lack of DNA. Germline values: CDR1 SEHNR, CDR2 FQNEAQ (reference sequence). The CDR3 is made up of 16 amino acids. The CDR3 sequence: CASSSSPLSGNTEAFF.